The rows below give T cell receptor beta chains drawn from one sample of a study of long-term antiretroviral therapy in people with HIV. Libraries were prepared by immunoSEQ multiplex PCR; TCRdb keeps only in-frame clonotypes and omits some of them. In the table there are roughly 20,000 clones, 79% of which are singletons. The source was unsorted PBMCs, collected 4.1 years after starting antiretroviral therapy. Every receptor here comes from a woman between 40 and 50 years old with HIV. Each CDR3 is given with its conserved first and last residue. A D gene is named only where the DNA matches it firmly. Clone size is stated in some rows and not others, as once, few, many or a class when expanded.

clone_size d_call j_call v_call cdr3_aa cdr3_nt
. . TRBJ2-1 TRBV5-1 CASSSDVSSYNEQFF TGCGCCAGCAGCTCGGACGTTAGCTCCTACAATGAGCAGTTCTTC
. . TRBJ2-7 TRBV20-1 CSARTMDEQYF TGCAGTGCTAGGACAATGGACGAGCAGTACTTC
few TRBD1 TRBJ1-2 TRBV4-2 CASSQDPGTVYGYTF TGTGCCAGCAGCCAAGACCCCGGGACAGTCTATGGCTACACCTTC
. TRBD1 TRBJ2-1 TRBV5-1 CASSSTGGYTYNEQFF TGCGCCAGCAGCTCGACAGGGGGCTACACCTACAATGAGCAGTTCTTC
once TRBD2 TRBJ2-7 TRBV19 CASSIGSGGTLSYEQYF TGTGCCAGTAGTATCGGTAGCGGGGGTACACTCTCCTACGAGCAGTACTTC
. . TRBJ2-3 TRBV2 CASSVANARRDTQYF TGTGCCAGCAGTGTGGCGAACGCCCGACGGGATACGCAGTATTTT
. . TRBJ2-2 TRBV5-5 CASSLGGGVVTGELFF TGTGCCAGCAGCTTGGGGGGGGGCGTAGTCACCGGGGAGCTGTTTTTT
. . TRBJ2-7 TRBV7-8 CASSLPGLGAYEQYF TGTGCCAGCAGCTTACCAGGCTTGGGGGCCTACGAGCAGTACTTC
. . TRBJ1-5 TRBV11-2 CASSRYSNQPQHF TGTGCCAGCAGCCGCTATAGCAATCAGCCCCAGCATTTT
. . TRBJ2-4 TRBV11-2 CASSPAMELKNIQYF TGTGCCAGCAGCCCAGCGATGGAACTTAAAAACATTCAGTACTTC
. TRBD2 TRBJ2-3 TRBV7-2 CASSLARRGEDTQYF TGTGCCAGCAGCTTAGCGCGGCGGGGGGAAGATACGCAGTATTTT
few . TRBJ2-7 TRBV12-5 CASGLVAVLLNF TGTGCTAGTGGTTTGGTTGCGGTCCTTCTCAACTTC
. . TRBJ2-1 TRBV6-1 CASGAGFSSYNEQFF TGTGCCAGCGGAGCCGGATTCAGCTCCTACAATGAGCAGTTCTTC
once . TRBJ2-7 TRBV28 CASGPYEQYF TGTGCCAGCGGTCCCTACGAGCAGTACTTC
. TRBD2 TRBJ2-1 TRBV14 CASSPTSGTYNEQFF TGTGCCAGCAGTCCTACCAGCGGGACTTACAATGAGCAGTTCTTC
. . TRBJ1-5 TRBV18 CASSPTGAGQPQHF TGTGCCAGCTCACCAACCGGGGCCGGTCAGCCCCAGCATTTT
. . TRBJ2-6 TRBV9 CAAGRRSGANVLTF TGTGCCGCAGGTCGTAGGTCTGGGGCCAACGTCCTGACTTTC
. . TRBJ1-3 TRBV25-1 CASSFTGLGPGNTIYF TGTGCCAGCAGTTTTACAGGGTTGGGCCCTGGAAACACCATATATTTT
. . TRBJ2-1 TRBV19 CASRMGTHNEQFF TGTGCCAGTAGGATGGGAACTCACAATGAGCAGTTCTTC
once . TRBJ2-1 TRBV27 CATRGAQIHNEQFF TGTGCCACCCGCGGGGCCCAAATCCACAATGAGCAGTTCTTC
. TRBD2 TRBJ2-2 TRBV11-3 CASRIRRGATNTGELFF TGTGCCAGCAGAATTAGGCGGGGGGCTACGAACACCGGGGAGCTGTTTTTT
. . TRBJ1-2 TRBV2 CASSETPGFEYGYTF TGTGCCAGCAGTGAAACCCCGGGCTTCGAGTATGGCTACACCTTC
few . TRBJ1-2 TRBV27 CASSLDGFYGYTF TGTGCCAGCAGCCTGGACGGATTCTATGGCTACACCTTC
once TRBD1 TRBJ2-1 TRBV2 CASLSGQGENNEQFF TGTGCCAGCCTCTCGGGACAGGGGGAAAACAATGAGCAGTTCTTC
. . TRBJ1-2 TRBV4-1 CASSQVFGTTEGGYTF TGCGCCAGCAGCCAAGTATTCGGGACAACTGAAGGAGGCTACACCTTC
. . TRBJ2-3 TRBV15 CATSQGGAGTDTQYF TGTGCCACCAGTCAGGGCGGAGCAGGCACAGATACGCAGTATTTT
. . TRBJ2-3 TRBV5-1 CASSLYEGADTQYF TGCGCCAGCAGCTTGTATGAAGGAGCAGATACGCAGTATTTT
. . TRBJ1-1 TRBV11-2 CASSSVPEAFF TGTGCCAGCAGCTCAGTCCCTGAAGCTTTCTTT
. . TRBJ2-1 TRBV12-5 CASATGTGGNEQFF TGTGCTAGTGCAACCGGGACGGGTGGGAATGAGCAGTTCTTC
. . TRBJ1-1 TRBV9 CASSPDRGSTEAFF TGTGCCAGCAGTCCAGACAGAGGGAGTACTGAAGCTTTCTTT
. . TRBJ1-1 TRBV4-1 CASSPGQLNTEAFF TGCGCCAGCAGCCCAGGACAGCTGAACACTGAAGCTTTCTTT
. TRBD2 TRBJ2-3 TRBV13 CASSFSRAGLADTQYF TGTGCCAGCAGCTTCTCCAGAGCGGGGTTAGCAGATACGCAGTATTTT
. . TRBJ1-1 TRBV10-3 CAISDNQGMNTEAFF TGTGCCATCAGTGATAATCAGGGAATGAACACTGAAGCTTTCTTT
. . TRBJ2-4 TRBV5-4 CASNPREADIQYF TGTGCCAGCAACCCCAGGGAAGCGGACATTCAGTACTTC
. TRBD2 TRBJ2-1 TRBV5-6 CASSLGGAGGPTNEQFF TGTGCCAGCAGCTTGGGGGGAGCGGGAGGACCTACAAATGAGCAGTTCTTC
. . TRBJ1-5 TRBV10-3 CAISESVQGGQPQHF TGTGCCATCAGTGAGTCGGTACAGGGAGGTCAGCCCCAGCATTTT
. TRBD1 TRBJ2-1 TRBV10-3 CAISKPGQSNEQFF TGTGCCATCAGTAAACCGGGACAGTCGAATGAGCAGTTCTTC
. . TRBJ1-1 TRBV5-1 CASSLDQGLGTEAFF TGCGCCAGCAGCTTGGATCAGGGGCTGGGAACTGAAGCTTTCTTT
. . TRBJ2-7 TRBV29-1 CSVELQGYEQYF TGCAGCGTTGAACTACAGGGCTACGAGCAGTACTTC
. . TRBJ1-2 TRBV7-9 CASSFGGYTF TGTGCCAGCAGCTTCGGAGGCTACACCTTC
. TRBD2 TRBJ2-3 TRBV7-2 CASSERGGRVGDTQYF TGTGCCAGCAGCGAGCGGGGGGGGCGAGTGGGAGATACGCAGTATTTT
. TRBD1 TRBJ1-5 TRBV5-6 CASSLKGAGVQPQHF TGTGCCAGCAGCTTGAAGGGGGCGGGGGTTCAGCCCCAGCATTTT
. TRBD1 TRBJ1-2 TRBV5-6 CASSFPGQGLGYTF TGTGCCAGCAGCTTCCCGGGACAGGGCCTTGGCTACACCTTC
. TRBD2 TRBJ2-7 TRBV10-3 CAISEAGGSSYEQYF TGTGCCATCAGTGAAGCGGGGGGGAGCTCCTACGAGCAGTACTTC
once TRBD1 TRBJ2-1 TRBV5-1 CASSSTGFNEQFF TGCGCCAGCAGTTCGACAGGGTTCAATGAGCAGTTCTTC